Listed here are 5 T cell receptor beta chains from one sample, sequenced in a study of blood T cells in healthy people across ages. It was with a sample-barcoded 5' primer and a J-beta primer mix that a second PCR of about 6 to 12 cycles was run. TCRdb re-analysed the 5' RACE reads in MiXCR, keeping a single row per CDR3 protein. The table records hundreds of thousands of distinct CDR3 sequences, around 25% of them present only once. Another study also made use of these data, one on T cells of mothers and their children.

The sample taken for sequencing was blood. These receptors originate from a boy aged 5-17 years in good health.

The chain has TRBV6-2 or TRBV6-3 and TRBJ2-6; no definite D call. This CDR3 spans 17 amino acids. Trimming left V 6 bases short and J 3 bases short, with 18 bases between. Germline V gene lookup returns CDR1 MNHEY and CDR2 SVGEGT. Here the CDR3 DNA reads TGTGCCAGCAGCCGAGGCTACGGTGATCTTGGGGCCAACGTCCTGACTTTC. Translating it yields CASSRGYGDLGANVLTF.

The chain combines TRBV10-2 with TRBJ2-5, with 13 bases fitting TRBD2. The end of the DNA is better explained by TRBJ2-1, so the J call may be wrong. This CDR3 comprises 14 residues. Germline V gives CDR1 WSHSY, CDR2 SAAADI. The CDR3, as DNA: TGCGCCAGTCAACTAGCGGGGGGGATCCGTGAGCAGTTCTTC. The encoded protein is CASQLAGGIREQFF.

The chain links TRBV7-3 to TRBJ2-3; no reliable D call. The CDR3 covers 13 residues. V lost 4 bases to trimming and J lost 4 bases, with 9 bases between them. From germline, CDR1 is SGHTA and CDR2 FQGTGA. CDR3 in amino acids: CASSSSRADTQYF. The DNA for the CDR3 is TGTGCCAGCAGCTCCTCTAGGGCAGATACGCAGTATTTT.

The CDR3 is CASSGIAGGPPNEQFF. The CDR3 DNA sequence: TGTGCCAGCAGCGGTATAGCGGGAGGGCCCCCCAATGAGCAGTTCTTC. V is TRBV7-2 and J is TRBJ2-5; TRBD2 agrees at 11 bases. With the DNA end fitting TRBJ2-1 better, the J assignment may be wrong. Germline V gene lookup returns CDR1 SGHTA and CDR2 FQGNSA. The length of the CDR3 is 16 residues.

This clonotype was seen a few times. This chain joins TRBV13 and TRBJ2-7; 7 positions match TRBD1. V dropped 5 bases and J dropped 5; count of bases not matched to a gene: 9. CDR1 and CDR2 (germline): PRHDT, FYEKMQ (reference sequence). CDR3 length: 14 amino acids. This chain's CDR3 is CASSPNRGRNEQYF. CDR3 bases: TGTGCCAGCAGCCCCAACAGGGGAAGGAACGAGCAGTACTTC.